This T cell receptor (beta chain) is from a study of T cell repertoires in cytomegalovirus infection. TCRdb reprocessed the reads via MiXCR and lists one record per CDR3 protein. Of about 830,000 distinct CDR3 sequences listed, 30% to 35% were seen once; the top ten hold roughly 12%. General study results and limits: HLA-C-restricted CMV clonotypes gave the most frequent clonotype in two of eight donors.

The CDR3 loop spans 14 amino acids. Germline loops: CDR1 MNHNY, CDR2 SVGAGI (reference sequence). V shed 6 bases, J shed 6 bases, and the junction held 10 bases outside the gene matches. The sample holds a few counts of this clonotype. Its specificity is not known. This sequence was found in a human donor in good health (CMV status not recorded). Some clones in this sample may be carry-over from other donors' samples. The genes are TRBV6-6 and TRBJ1-2; TRBD1 matches 7 bases. This specimen was cultured CD8+ T cells from PBMCs, taken from culture after CMV antigen stimulation. The CDR3 DNA is TGTGCCAGCAGCCCACCGGGACAGACGGATGGCTACACCTTC. As protein: CASSPPGQTDGYTF.